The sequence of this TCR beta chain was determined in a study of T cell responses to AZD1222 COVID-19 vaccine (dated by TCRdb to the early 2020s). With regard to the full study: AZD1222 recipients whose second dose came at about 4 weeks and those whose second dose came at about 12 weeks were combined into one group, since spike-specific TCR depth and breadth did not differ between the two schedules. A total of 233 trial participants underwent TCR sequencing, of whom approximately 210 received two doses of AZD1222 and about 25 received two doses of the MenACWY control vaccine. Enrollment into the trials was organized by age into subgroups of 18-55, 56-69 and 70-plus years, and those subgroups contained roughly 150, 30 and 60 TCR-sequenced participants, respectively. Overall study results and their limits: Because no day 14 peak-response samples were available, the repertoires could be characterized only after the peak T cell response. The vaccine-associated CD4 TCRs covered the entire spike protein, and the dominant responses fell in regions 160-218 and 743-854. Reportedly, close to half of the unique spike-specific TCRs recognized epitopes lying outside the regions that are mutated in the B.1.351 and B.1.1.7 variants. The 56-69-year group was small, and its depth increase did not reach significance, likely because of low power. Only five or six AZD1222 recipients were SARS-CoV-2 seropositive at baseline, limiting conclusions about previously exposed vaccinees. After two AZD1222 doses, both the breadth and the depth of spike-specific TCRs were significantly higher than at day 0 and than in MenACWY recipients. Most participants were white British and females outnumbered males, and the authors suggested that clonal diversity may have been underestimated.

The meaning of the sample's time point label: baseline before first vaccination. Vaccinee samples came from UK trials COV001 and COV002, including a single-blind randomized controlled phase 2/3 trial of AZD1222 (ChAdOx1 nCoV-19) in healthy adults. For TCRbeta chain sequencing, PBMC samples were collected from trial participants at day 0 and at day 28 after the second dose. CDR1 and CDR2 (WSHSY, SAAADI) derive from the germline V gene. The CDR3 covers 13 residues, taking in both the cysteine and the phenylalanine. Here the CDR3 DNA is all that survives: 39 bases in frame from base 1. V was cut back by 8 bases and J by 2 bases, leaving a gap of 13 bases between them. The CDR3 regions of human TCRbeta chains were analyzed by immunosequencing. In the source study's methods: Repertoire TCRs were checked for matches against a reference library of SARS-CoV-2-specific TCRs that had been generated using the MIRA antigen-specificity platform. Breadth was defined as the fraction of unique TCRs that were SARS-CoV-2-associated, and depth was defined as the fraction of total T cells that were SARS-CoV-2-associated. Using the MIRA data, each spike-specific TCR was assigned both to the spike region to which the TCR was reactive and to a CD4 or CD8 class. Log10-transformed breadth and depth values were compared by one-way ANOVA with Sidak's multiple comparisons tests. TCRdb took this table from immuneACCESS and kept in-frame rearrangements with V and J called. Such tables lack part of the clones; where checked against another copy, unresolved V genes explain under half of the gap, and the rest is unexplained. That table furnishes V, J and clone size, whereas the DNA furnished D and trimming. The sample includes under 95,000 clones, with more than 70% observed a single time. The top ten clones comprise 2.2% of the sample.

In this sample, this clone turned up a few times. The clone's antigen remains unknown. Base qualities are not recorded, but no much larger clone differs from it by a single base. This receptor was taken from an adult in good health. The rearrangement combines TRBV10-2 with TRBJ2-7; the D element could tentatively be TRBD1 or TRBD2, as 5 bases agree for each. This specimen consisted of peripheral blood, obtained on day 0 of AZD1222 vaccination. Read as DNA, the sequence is TGCGCCAGCCGAGGGACGGGGACCTACGAGCAGTACTTC. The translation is CASRGTGTYEQYF.